This paragraph covers one T cell receptor (beta chain) sequence. Germline assignment: CDR1 SNHLY and CDR2 FYNNEI. Trimming pared 6 bases from V and 0 bases from J, leaving 13 bases between. This CDR3 contains 15 residues. This sample was included in a study of blood T cell repertoires in COVID-19. Whole-study context: The United States, Italy and Spain provided the acute and convalescent COVID-19 samples. The analysed material was cDNA or gDNA that came from T cells, B-cell-depleted T cells, or PBMCs.

In the authors' workflow: Amplification with reference gene primers provided the estimates of nucleated cell counts. Assay used: immunoSEQ multiplex PCR; TCRdb lists only in-frame clones, some missing. V and J calls and clone size come straight from that table; D and trimming were deduced from the DNA. This sample has 85,000 to 95,000 clones, with around 86% found just once. Followed over time, Seattle patients had been enrolled while infection was active. The specimen sequenced was peripheral blood. The chain combines TRBV2 with TRBJ2-3; maybe TRBD1 (6 bases). The origin of this receptor is a man in his sixties with COVID-19, enrolled during active disease. CDR3 coding DNA: TGTGCCAGCAGCAGCAGGACAGACAGCACAGATACGCAGTATTTT. Translating gives CASSSRTDSTDTQYF.